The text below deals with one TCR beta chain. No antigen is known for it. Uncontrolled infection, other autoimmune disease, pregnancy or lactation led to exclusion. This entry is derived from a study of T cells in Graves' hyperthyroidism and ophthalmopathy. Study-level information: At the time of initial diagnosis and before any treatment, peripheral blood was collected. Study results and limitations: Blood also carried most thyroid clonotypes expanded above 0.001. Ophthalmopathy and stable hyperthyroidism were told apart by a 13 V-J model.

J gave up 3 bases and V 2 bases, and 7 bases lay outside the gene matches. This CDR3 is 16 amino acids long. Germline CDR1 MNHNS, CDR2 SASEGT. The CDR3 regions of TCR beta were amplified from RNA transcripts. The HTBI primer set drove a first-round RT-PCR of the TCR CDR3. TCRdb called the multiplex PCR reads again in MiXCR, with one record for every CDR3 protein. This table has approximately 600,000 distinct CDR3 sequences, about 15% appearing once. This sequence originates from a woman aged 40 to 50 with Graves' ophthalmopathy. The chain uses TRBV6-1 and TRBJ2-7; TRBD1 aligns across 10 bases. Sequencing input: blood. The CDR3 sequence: CASSEPGGTGVYEQYF. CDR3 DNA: TGTGCCAGCAGTGAACCCGGCGGGACAGGGGTCTACGAGCAGTACTTC.